One and the same sample provided the 15 T cell receptor beta chains below, sequenced in a study of blood T cell repertoires in COVID-19. The protocol was immunoSEQ multiplex PCR, while the TCRdb copy is restricted to in-frame clones and leaves out a portion. The sample contains under 450,000 clones, about 80% of which appear only once. Sequenced: peripheral blood. All receptors derive from a human donor with acute or convalescent COVID-19. The donor label of this sample is uncertain.

V is TRBV15 and J is TRBJ1-4; a weak D match, TRBD1 (5 bases). V lost 1 base to trimming and J lost 7 bases, with 19 bases between them. The germline V gene encodes CDR1 LNHNV and CDR2 YYDKDF (reference sequence). This CDR3 has 17 residues. This CDR3 reads CATSRAFGSGHIEKLFF. The CDR3 DNA sequence: TGTGCCACCAGCAGAGCTTTTGGGTCCGGACATATTGAAAAACTGTTTTTT.

The V call is TRBV24-1, the J call TRBJ1-2, with TRBD1 as a possible D gene (6 bases). Trimming removed 4 bases from V and 8 bases from J, with 16 bases in between. The germline CDR1 and CDR2 sequences are KGHDR and SFDVKD. CDR3 length: 14 residues. The CDR3 protein is CATSDQGQALGYTF. For the CDR3, the DNA is TGTGCCACCAGTGACCAGGGACAAGCCTTGGGCTACACCTTC.

The rearrangement uses TRBV7-2 and TRBJ2-1; 9 bases fit TRBD1. The V and J ends lost 3 bases and 10 bases, in that order; junction bases with no gene match: 4. The CDR3 loop spans 13 amino acids. The germline V gene encodes CDR1 SGHTA and CDR2 FQGNSA. CDR3 nucleotide sequence: TGTGCCAGCAGCTTCCGGGACAGGGCGGAGCAGTTCTTC. This encodes CASSFRDRAEQFF.

Turning to this clone: Within the sample, other DNA sequences also encode this same CDR3. This sequence joins TRBV7-2 and TRBJ1-5; D unclear. The germline V gene encodes CDR1 SGHTA and CDR2 FQGNSA. CDR3 length equals 13 residues. The V gene lost 1 base and the J gene lost 7 bases, with 8 bases spanning the gap. The DNA for the CDR3 is TGTGCCAGCAGCTTAGTCGGAGGCCAGCCCCAGCATTTT. It specifies CASSLVGGQPQHF.

This chain joins TRBV18 and TRBJ2-6; D call uncertain. Germline CDR1 and CDR2: KGHSH and LQKENI. This CDR3 has 14 amino acids. Trimming removed 3 bases at V and 0 bases at J, with 3 bases between. The CDR3 nucleotides are TGTGCCAGCTCACCCAACTCTGGGGCCAACGTCCTGACTTTC. Translated, it gives CASSPNSGANVLTF.

V usage is TRBV3-1 (or the pseudogene TRBV3-2) and J usage is TRBJ2-1, with D perhaps TRBD1 (6 bases). The CDR3 loop spans 14 amino acids. Germline CDR1 and CDR2: LGHDT and YNNKEL (reference sequence). V dropped 0 bases and J dropped 6 bases, with 9 bases sitting between them. The DNA for the CDR3 is TGTGCCAGCAGCCAAGAACTACAGGGCAATGAGCAGTTCTTC. Amino acids: CASSQELQGNEQFF.

The chain recombines TRBV4-2 with TRBJ2-1; 10 bases are a match to TRBD2. The CDR3 spans 16 residues. Germline CDR1 LGHNA, CDR2 YNFKEQ. V was pared by 4 bases and J by 7 bases, with 10 bases of the junction left unmatched. The CDR3 nucleotides are TGTGCCAGCAGCCCGGGCCAATTGACTAGCGGGAATGAGCAGTTCTTC. Translation gives CASSPGQLTSGNEQFF.

This clone came up a few times. The J gene is TRBJ1-1, the V gene TRBV18; 7 bases match TRBD1. This CDR3 comprises 15 residues. CDR1 and CDR2 (germline): KGHSH, LQKENI. V trimming: 8 bases; J trimming: 1 base; junction bases outside the gene matches: 10. CDR3 sequence (DNA): TGTGCCAGCCTTTCCCGACAGGGCGCGAACACTGAAGCTTTCTTT. Its protein product is CASLSRQGANTEAFF.

The chain employs TRBV30 and TRBJ2-7, with a weak D call TRBD2 (6 bases). The CDR3 length is 14 residues. From germline, CDR1 is GTSNPN and CDR2 SVGIG (reference sequence). V dropped 4 bases and J dropped 3 bases, with 16 bases sitting between them. The CDR3 DNA follows: TGTGCCTGGAACAAGTGGGGAGGACACTACGAGCAGTACTTC. It encodes CAWNKWGGHYEQYF.

This clone was seen more than once but under ten times. The chain has TRBV3-1 (or the pseudogene TRBV3-2) and TRBJ2-1; 12 bases map to TRBD2. Unmatched junction bases numbered 6, after V lost 7 bases and J lost 2 bases. Germline V gene data show CDR1 as LGHDT and CDR2 as YNNKEL (reference sequence). CDR3 length: 16 amino acids. The CDR3 DNA is TGTGCCAGCACCCTCACTAGCGGGGGGCCCTACAATGAGCAGTTCTTC. Translated: CASTLTSGGPYNEQFF.

Remarks on this clone: This sample also contains other DNA sequences that code for the same CDR3. The chain carries TRBV18 and TRBJ1-1; D may be TRBD1 (5 bases). V dropped 3 bases and J dropped 4 bases, with 6 bases sitting between them. The CDR3 runs to 12 residues. Germline V gene sequence: CDR1 KGHSH, CDR2 LQKENI. CDR3 nucleotides: TGTGCCAGCTCACCCCAGGGCACTGAAGCTTTCTTT. Its protein product is CASSPQGTEAFF. The variable domain in full, completed from reference TRBV18 and TRBJ1-1, reads NAGVMQNPRHLVRRRGQEARLRCSPMKGHSHVYWYRQLPEEGLKFMVYLQKENIIDESGMPKERFSAEFPKEGPSILRIQQVVRGDSAAYFCASSPQGTEAFFGQGTRLTVV.

V and J are TRBV18 and TRBJ1-4; D is ambiguous. This CDR3 comprises 16 residues. V shed 5 bases and J shed 3 bases, with 16 bases lying between them. Germline values: CDR1 KGHSH, CDR2 LQKENI. The CDR3 bases are TGTGCCAGCTCAACGATGGGGAGACGAGCTAATGAAAAACTGTTTTTT. Translated: CASSTMGRRANEKLFF.

The chain recombines TRBV30 with TRBJ2-1; TRBD2 matches 11 bases. The CDR3 has 13 amino acids. CDR1 is GTSNPN and CDR2 is SVGIG in the germline V gene (reference sequence). V gave up 7 bases and J gave up 7 bases; unmatched junction bases: 6. CDR3 in amino acids: CASSGGPGNEQFF. The CDR3 DNA is TGTGCCTCTAGCGGGGGGCCAGGGAATGAGCAGTTCTTC.

J is TRBJ2-3 and V is TRBV19; D is unclear. The germline CDR1 and CDR2 sequences are LNHDA and SQIVND (reference sequence). The CDR3 sequence is 11 residues long. Trimming removed 5 bases at V and 5 bases at J, with 5 bases between. The CDR3 DNA is TGTGCCAGTAGTGTCGGAGATACGCAGTATTTT. This gives the protein CASSVGDTQYF.

This clone was seen a single time. This chain joins TRBV27 and TRBJ2-2; D might be TRBD2 (6 bases). The V gene's germline CDR1 is MNHEY and CDR2 SMNVEV (reference sequence). The V gene lost 6 bases and the J gene lost 2 bases, with 10 bases spanning the gap. CDR3 length: 14 residues. CDR3 sequence: CASSRDFNTGELFF. The CDR3, as DNA: TGTGCCAGCAGCCGGGACTTTAACACCGGGGAGCTGTTTTTT.